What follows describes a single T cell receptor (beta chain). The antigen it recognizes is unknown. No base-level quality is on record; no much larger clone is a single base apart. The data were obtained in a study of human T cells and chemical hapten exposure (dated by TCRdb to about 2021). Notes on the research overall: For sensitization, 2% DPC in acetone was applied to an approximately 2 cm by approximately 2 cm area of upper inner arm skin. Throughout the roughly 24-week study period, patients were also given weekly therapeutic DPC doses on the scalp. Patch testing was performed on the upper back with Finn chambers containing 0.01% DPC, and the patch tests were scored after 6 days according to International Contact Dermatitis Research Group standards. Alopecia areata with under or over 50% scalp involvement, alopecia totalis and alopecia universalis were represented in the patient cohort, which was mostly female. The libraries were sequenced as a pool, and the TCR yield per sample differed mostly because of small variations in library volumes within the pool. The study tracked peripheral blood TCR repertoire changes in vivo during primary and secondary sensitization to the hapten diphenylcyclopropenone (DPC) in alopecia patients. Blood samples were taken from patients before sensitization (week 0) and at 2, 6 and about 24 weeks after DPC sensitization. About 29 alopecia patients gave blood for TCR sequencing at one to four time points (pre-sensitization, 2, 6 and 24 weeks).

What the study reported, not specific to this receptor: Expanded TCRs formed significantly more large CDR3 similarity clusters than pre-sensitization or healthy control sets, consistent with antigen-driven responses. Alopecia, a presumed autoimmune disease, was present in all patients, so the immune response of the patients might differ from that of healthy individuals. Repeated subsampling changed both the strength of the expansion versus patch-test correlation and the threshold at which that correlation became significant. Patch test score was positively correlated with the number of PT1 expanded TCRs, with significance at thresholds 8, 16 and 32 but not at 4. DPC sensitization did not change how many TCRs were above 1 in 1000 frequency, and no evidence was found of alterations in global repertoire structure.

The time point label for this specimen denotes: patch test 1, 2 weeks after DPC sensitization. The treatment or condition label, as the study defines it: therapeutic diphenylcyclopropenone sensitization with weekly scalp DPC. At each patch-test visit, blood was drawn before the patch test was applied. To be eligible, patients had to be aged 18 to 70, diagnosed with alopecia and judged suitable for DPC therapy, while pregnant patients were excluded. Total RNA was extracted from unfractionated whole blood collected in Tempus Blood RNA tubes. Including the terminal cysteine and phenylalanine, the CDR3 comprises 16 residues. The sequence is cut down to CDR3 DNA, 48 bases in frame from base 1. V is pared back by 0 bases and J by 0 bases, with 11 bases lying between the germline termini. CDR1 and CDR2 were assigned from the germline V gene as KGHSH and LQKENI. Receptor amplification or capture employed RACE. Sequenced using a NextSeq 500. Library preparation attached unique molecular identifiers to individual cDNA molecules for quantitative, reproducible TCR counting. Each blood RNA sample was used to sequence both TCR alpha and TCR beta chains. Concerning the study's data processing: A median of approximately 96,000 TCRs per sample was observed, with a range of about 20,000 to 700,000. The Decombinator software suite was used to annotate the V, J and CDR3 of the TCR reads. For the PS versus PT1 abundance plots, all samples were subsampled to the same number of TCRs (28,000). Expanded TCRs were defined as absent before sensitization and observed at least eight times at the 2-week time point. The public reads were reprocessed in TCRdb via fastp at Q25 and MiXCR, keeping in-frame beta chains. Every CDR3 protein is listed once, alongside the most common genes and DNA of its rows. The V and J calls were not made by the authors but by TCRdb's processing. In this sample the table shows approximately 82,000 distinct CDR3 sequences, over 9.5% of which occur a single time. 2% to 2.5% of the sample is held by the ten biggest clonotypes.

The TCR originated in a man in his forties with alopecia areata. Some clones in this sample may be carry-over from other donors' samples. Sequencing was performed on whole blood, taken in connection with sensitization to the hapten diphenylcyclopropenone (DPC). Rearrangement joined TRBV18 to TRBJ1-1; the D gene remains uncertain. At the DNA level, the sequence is TGTGCCAGCTCACCACCCTTTGGAAGGGTGAACACTGAAGCTTTCTTT. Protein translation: CASSPPFGRVNTEAFF.